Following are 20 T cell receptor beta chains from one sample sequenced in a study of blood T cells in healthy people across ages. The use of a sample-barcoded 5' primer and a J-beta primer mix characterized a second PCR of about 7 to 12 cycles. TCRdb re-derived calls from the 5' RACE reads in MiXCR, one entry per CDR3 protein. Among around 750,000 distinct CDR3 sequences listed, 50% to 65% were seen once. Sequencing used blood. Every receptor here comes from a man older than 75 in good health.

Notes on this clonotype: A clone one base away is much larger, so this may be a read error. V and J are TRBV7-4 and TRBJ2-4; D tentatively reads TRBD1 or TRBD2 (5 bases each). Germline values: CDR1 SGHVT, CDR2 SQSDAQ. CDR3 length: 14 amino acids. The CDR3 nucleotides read TGTACCAGCAGCTTAGGGGACCGGGCACCAATTCAGTACTTC. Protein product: CTSSLGDRAPIQYF.

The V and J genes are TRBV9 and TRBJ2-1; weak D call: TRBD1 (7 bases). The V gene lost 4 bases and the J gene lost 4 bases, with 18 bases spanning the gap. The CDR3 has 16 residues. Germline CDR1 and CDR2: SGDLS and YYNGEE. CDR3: CASSRGPGDSYNEQFF. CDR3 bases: TGTGCCAGCAGCAGGGGGCCGGGAGATTCTTACAATGAGCAGTTCTTC. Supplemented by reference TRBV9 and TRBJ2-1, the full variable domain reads DSGVTQTPKHLITATGQRVTLRCSPRSGDLSVYWYQQSLDQGLQFLIQYYNGEERAKGNILERFSAQQFPDLHSELNLSSLELGDSALYFCASSRGPGDSYNEQFFGPGTRLTVL.

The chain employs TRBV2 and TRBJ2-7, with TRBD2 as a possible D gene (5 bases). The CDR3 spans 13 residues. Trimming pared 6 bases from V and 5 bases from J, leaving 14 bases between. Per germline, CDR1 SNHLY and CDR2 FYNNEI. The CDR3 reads CASSPQRNHEQYF. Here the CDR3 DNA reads TGTGCCAGCAGCCCCCAGCGGAACCACGAGCAGTACTTC.

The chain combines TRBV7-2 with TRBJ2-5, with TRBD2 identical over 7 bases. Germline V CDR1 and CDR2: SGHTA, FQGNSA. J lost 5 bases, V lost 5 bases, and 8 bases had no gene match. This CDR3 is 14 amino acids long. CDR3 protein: CASSLRGSSETQYF. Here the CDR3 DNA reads TGTGCCAGCAGCCTACGCGGGAGTTCGGAGACCCAGTACTTC.

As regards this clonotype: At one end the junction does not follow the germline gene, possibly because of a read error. The CDR3: CACSPQVVSTEAFF. CDR3 DNA: TGTGCCTGCAGCCCGCAGGTGGTGAGCACTGAAGCTTTCTTT. V is TRBV11-2 and J is TRBJ1-1; D unclear. Germline V gene lookup returns CDR1 SGHAT and CDR2 FQNNGV. The CDR3 has 14 amino acids.

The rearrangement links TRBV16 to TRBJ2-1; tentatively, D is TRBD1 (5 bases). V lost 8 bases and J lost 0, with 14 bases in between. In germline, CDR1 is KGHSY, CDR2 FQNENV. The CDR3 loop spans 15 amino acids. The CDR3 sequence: CASPRDGSSYNEQFF. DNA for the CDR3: TGTGCCAGCCCCAGGGATGGTTCCTCCTACAATGAGCAGTTCTTC.

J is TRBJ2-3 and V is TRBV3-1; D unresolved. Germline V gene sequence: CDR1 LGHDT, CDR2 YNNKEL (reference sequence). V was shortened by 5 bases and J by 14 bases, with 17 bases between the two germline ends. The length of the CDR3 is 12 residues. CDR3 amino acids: CASSVADGYAYF. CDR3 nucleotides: TGTGCCAGCAGCGTCGCTGATGGATACGCGTATTTT.

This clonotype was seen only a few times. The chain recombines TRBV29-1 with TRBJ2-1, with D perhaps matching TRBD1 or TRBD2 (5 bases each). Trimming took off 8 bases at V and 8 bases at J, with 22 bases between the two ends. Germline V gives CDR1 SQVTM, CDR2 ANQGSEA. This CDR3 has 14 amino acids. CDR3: CSFGWGSAGDEQFF. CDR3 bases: TGCAGCTTCGGCTGGGGGAGCGCCGGAGATGAGCAGTTCTTC.

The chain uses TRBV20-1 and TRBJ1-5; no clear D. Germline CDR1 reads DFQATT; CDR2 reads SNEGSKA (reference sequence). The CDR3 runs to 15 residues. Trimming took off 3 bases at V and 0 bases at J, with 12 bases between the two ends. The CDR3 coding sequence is TGCAGTGCTAGTTGGCTTGGATATAGCAATCAGCCCCAGCATTTT. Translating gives CSASWLGYSNQPQHF.

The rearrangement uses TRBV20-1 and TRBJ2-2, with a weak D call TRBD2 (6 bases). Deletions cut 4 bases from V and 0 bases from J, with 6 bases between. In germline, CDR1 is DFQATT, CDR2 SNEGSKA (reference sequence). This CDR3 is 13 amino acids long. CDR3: CSATGANTGELFF. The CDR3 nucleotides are TGCAGTGCTACGGGGGCGAACACCGGGGAGCTGTTTTTT.

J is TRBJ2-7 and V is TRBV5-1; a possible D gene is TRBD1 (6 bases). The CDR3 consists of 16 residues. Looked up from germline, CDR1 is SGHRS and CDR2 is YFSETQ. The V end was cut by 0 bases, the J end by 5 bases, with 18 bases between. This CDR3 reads CASSLASGQGRNEQYF. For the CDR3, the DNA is TGCGCCAGCAGCTTGGCCTCAGGTCAGGGGCGAAACGAGCAGTACTTC.

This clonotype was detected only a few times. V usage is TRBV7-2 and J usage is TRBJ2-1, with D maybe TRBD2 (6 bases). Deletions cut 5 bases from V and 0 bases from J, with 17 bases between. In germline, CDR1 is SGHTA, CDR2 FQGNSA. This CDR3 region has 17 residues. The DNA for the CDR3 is TGTGCCAGCAGCGTCCTGGGCGGGGTTAGCTCCTACAATGAGCAGTTCTTC. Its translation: CASSVLGGVSSYNEQFF.

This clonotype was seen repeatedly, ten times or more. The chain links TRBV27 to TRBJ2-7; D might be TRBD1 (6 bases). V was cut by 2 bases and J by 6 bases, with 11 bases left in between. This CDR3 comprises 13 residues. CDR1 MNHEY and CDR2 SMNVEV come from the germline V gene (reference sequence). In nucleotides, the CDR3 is TGTGCCAGCAGTTTAAACAGGGCGGGCGAGCAGTACTTC. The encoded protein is CASSLNRAGEQYF.

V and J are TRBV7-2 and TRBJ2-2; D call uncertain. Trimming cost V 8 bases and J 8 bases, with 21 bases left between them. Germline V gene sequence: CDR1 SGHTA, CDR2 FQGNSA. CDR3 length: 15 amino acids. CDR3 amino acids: CASLRRRRRAGELFF. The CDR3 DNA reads TGTGCCAGCCTGCGGCGGCGTAGGCGCGCGGGGGAGCTGTTTTTT.

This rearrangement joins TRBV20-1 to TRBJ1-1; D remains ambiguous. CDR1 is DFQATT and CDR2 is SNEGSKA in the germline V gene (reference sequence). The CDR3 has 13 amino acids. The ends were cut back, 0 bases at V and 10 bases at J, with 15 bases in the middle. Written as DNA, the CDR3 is TGCAGTGCTAGAGAAATAAGTCCCGGAATAGCTTTCTTT. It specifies CSAREISPGIAFF.

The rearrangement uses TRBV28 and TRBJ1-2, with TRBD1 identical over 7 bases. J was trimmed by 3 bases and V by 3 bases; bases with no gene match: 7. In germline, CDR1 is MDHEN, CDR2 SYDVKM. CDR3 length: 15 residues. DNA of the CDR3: TGTGCCAGCAGTTTCCCCAGGGGGGACCACTATGGCTACACCTTC. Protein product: CASSFPRGDHYGYTF.

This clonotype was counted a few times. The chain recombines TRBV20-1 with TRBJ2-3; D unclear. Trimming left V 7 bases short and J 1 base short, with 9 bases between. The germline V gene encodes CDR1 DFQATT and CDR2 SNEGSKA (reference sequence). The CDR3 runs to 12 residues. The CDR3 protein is CSGEFGTDTQYF. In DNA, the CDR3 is TGCAGTGGGGAATTTGGCACAGATACGCAGTATTTT.

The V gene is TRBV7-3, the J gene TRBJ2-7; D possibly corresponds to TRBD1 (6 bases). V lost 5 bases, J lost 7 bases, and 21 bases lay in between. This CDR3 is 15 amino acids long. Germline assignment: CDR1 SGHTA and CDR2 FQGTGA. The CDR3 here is CASSPRGGWDNEQYF. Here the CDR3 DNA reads TGTGCCAGCAGCCCCCGGGGCGGGTGGGACAATGAGCAGTACTTC.

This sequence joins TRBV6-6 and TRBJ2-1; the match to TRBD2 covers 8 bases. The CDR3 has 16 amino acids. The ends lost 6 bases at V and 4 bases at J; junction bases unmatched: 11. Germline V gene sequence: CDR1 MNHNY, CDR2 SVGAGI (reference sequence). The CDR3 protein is CASRTAAGGIYNEQFF. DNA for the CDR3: TGTGCCAGCAGAACAGCGGCGGGGGGTATATACAATGAGCAGTTCTTC.

Here the CDR3 DNA reads TGCAGTGCCCCCGGGGACAGGGCAGAGACCCAGTACTTC. It is translated as CSAPGDRAETQYF. V gene TRBV20-1 combines with J gene TRBJ2-5; 9 bases agree with TRBD1. Germline V gene lookup returns CDR1 DFQATT and CDR2 SNEGSKA (reference sequence). This CDR3 is 13 amino acids long. The trim removed 6 bases at V and 4 bases at J, leaving 6 bases unmatched.